The 6 T cell receptor beta chains given below trace back to one sample, sequenced in a study of CD8 T cells in Susac syndrome. Random hexamers primed reverse transcription of about 0.45 to 1 ug RNA. TCRdb called the immunoSEQ multiplex PCR reads again in MiXCR, with one record for every CDR3 protein. This sample carries some 260,000 distinct CDR3 sequences, approximately 81% of them seen once, and the ten largest clones take approximately 0.11%. Sequenced sample: CD8+ T cells from PBMCs. These receptors all stem from a human donor with multiple sclerosis.

The chain's CDR3 is CASSYSPHESPPGVNEQFF. CDR3 nucleotide sequence: TGTGCCAGCAGTTACTCGCCACACGAATCCCCCCCGGGGGTAAATGAGCAGTTCTTC. V is TRBV6-5 and J is TRBJ2-1; perhaps TRBD2 as D (6 bases). The CDR3 totals 19 residues. Trimming pared 0 bases from V and 7 bases from J, leaving 25 bases between. The germline gives CDR1 MNHEY, CDR2 SVGAGI.

With regard to this clonotype: The junction differs from germline at one of its ends, possibly a read error. This chain connects TRBV10-1 to TRBJ1-2; 8 nucleotides align to TRBD1. Germline CDR1 reads WNHNN; CDR2 reads SYGVQD (reference sequence). This CDR3 has 16 amino acids. CDR3 region: CASSSDRDPFLYGYAF. For the CDR3, the DNA is TGCGCCAGCAGTTCGGACAGGGACCCATTCTTATATGGCTACGCCTTC.

This chain uses TRBV5-1 with TRBJ2-7; no reliable D call. Between the trimmed V and J ends, which lost 4 bases and 0 bases, there was a span of 14 bases. The CDR3 runs to 15 residues. CDR1 is SGHRS, CDR2 YFSETQ, per germline. For the CDR3, the DNA is TGCGCCAGCAGCCAGCAAACGCAGCCCTCCTACGAGCAGTACTTC. It translates to CASSQQTQPSYEQYF.

The gene calls are TRBV9 and TRBJ2-1, with 7 positions matching TRBD1. The germline gives CDR1 SGDLS, CDR2 YYNGEE. The V gene end was trimmed by 6 bases and the J gene end by 4 bases; junction bases not matched to a gene: 4. The CDR3 extends over 13 amino acids. DNA of the CDR3: TGTGCCAGCATGGGGACAGAATACAATGAGCAGTTCTTC. Translated, it gives CASMGTEYNEQFF.

This chain connects TRBV3-1 to TRBJ2-5; 7 positions match TRBD2. After removal of 6 bases from V and 1 base from J, the junction contained 8 bases not matched to a gene. This CDR3 contains 15 residues. The germline CDR1 and CDR2 sequences are LGHDT and YNNKEL (reference sequence). The CDR3: CASRGRGLPQETQYF. Here the CDR3 DNA reads TGTGCCAGCAGAGGCCGGGGACTACCCCAAGAGACCCAGTACTTC.

The V gene is TRBV12-5, the J gene TRBJ2-3; D gene uncertain. Germline-derived CDR1 and CDR2 are LGHNT and FRNRAP. V lost 6 bases to trimming and J lost 0 bases, with 7 bases between them. CDR3 length: 13 amino acids. The CDR3 DNA follows: TGTGCTAGTGGGGTCTCTAGCACAGATACGCAGTATTTT. Protein product: CASGVSSTDTQYF. The full variable domain, with the rest looked up from reference TRBV12-5 and TRBJ2-3, is DARVTQTPRHKVTEMGQEVTMRCQPILGHNTVFWYRQTMMQGLELLAYFRNRAPLDDSGMPKDRFSAEMPDATLATLKIQPSEPRDSAVYFCASGVSSTDTQYFGPGTRLTVL.